A single sample gave rise to the 13 T cell receptor beta chains below, sequenced in a study of CD8+ T cells in alopecia areata. RNA extraction and reverse transcription yielded cDNA as sequencing template. Sequenced by immunoSEQ multiplex PCR; TCRdb stores in-frame clones only, minus some. The sample includes some 110,000 clones, none of them occurring once. Specimen: lesional skin. The origin of the receptors is a C3H/HeJ mouse with alopecia areata. For this mouse line, the MHC haplotype is H2-k.

Points on this clone: Gene names and germline refer to mouse. From the germline J gene comes the end of the CDR3, since the read stops 4 residues before it. The chain recombines TRBV1 with TRBJ2-4, with 8 bases matching TRBD2. The junction had 5 bases not matched to a gene; V was cut back by 3 bases and J by 3 bases. The CDR3 consists of 15 residues. Germline V lookup: CDR1 NSQYPW, CDR2 LRSPGD (reference sequence). CDR3 DNA (partial): TGCACCTGCAGTGCGGTACTGGGGGCCCAAAAC. Translation gives CTCSAVLGAQN. The entire CDR3 reads CTCSAVLGAQNTLYF.

The sample holds many counts of this clone. Mouse germline and gene names are used. Read sequence stops 4 residues before the CDR3 end, and the germline J gene provides the missing end. J is TRBJ2-2 and V is TRBV1; 12 bases align to TRBD1. V was pared by 2 bases and J by 6 bases, with 4 bases of the junction left unmatched. The CDR3 extends over 16 amino acids. Germline CDR1 is NSQYPW and CDR2 is LRSPGD (reference sequence). The CDR3 DNA, read in part, is TGCACCTGCAGTGCACCGGGACAGGGGGCATCCGGG. Its translation is CTCSAPGQGASG. The whole CDR3 protein is CTCSAPGQGASGQLYF. Filled out from reference TRBV1 and TRBJ2-2, the complete variable domain reads VTLLEQNPRWRLVPRGQAVNLRCILKNSQYPWMSWYQQDLQKQLQWLFTLRSPGDKEVKSLPGADYLATRVTDTELRLQVANMSQGRTLYCTCSAPGQGASGQLYFGEGSKLTVL.

As for this clone: A much larger clone lies one base from this, so it may be a read error. Gene labels here are mouse ones. The read comes to an end 4 residues before the CDR3 does, leaving the germline J gene to fill in the end. The chain uses TRBV14 and TRBJ2-5; D not resolved. Germline V gene lookup returns CDR1 SGHDT and CDR2 FRDEAV. V lost 5 bases and J lost 0, with 4 bases in between. The length of the CDR3 is 12 residues. CDR3 loop: CASRQNQDTQYF. CDR3 DNA, as far as it was read: TGTGCCAGCAGACAGAACCAAGAC.

Concerning this clone: These gene names are mouse names. The DNA ends 4 residues before the CDR3 does, and the rest of the CDR3 is filled in from the germline J gene. The J gene is TRBJ2-3, the V gene TRBV17; 9 bases fit TRBD1. This CDR3 is built from 15 residues. Germline CDR1 and CDR2: MNHDT and YYDKIL. With V trimmed by 1 base and J by 4 bases, 3 bases remained unmatched. The covered CDR3 bases are TGTGCTAGCAGTAGAGCCGGGACAGGGCCAGAA. As protein: CASSRAGTGPE. Given in full, the CDR3 is CASSRAGTGPETLYF.

As to this clone: Gene names are mouse gene names. The observed sequence ends 4 residues before the CDR3 terminus, with the missing tail filled in from the germline J gene. V gene TRBV13-3 combines with J gene TRBJ2-1, with 8 bases fitting TRBD2. The CDR3 consists of 16 residues. CDR1 and CDR2 (germline): NNHDY, SYVADS. Unmatched junction bases numbered 3, after V lost 1 base and J lost 0 bases. The sequenced part of the CDR3 DNA is TGTGCCAGCAGTGATATGGGGGGGGGTAACTATGCT. Amino acid sequence: CASSDMGGGNYA. The entire CDR3 protein is CASSDMGGGNYAEQFF.

About this clone: Gene names denote mouse genes. From the germline J gene comes the end of the CDR3, since the read stops 4 residues before it. The chain employs TRBV1 and TRBJ1-4; 7 bases map to TRBD1. The trim removed 2 bases at V and 4 bases at J, leaving 4 bases unmatched. This CDR3 has 15 amino acids. Germline-derived CDR1 and CDR2 are NSQYPW and LRSPGD (reference sequence). The DNA read from the CDR3 is TGCACCTGCAGTGCAAGGGCAGGGGGCAACGAA. This encodes CTCSARAGGNE. The whole CDR3 is CTCSARAGGNERLFF.

As concerns this clone: The gene names given are mouse names. The read terminates 4 residues ahead of where the CDR3 ends, so the germline J gene completes it. The chain uses TRBV19 and TRBJ2-7; no clear D gene. Trimming shortened V by 0 bases and J by 0 bases, and 7 bases separated the two germline ends. The CDR3 has 14 residues. CDR1 and CDR2 from the germline V gene are FNHDT and SITEND (reference sequence). The CDR3 is CASSIGRSSYEQYF. The part of the CDR3 DNA that was read is TGTGCCAGCAGTATAGGTCGTAGCTCCTAT. Full variable domain (rest looked up from reference TRBV19 and TRBJ2-7): GGIITQTPKFLIGQEGQKLTLKCQQNFNHDTMYWYRQDSGKGLRLIYYSITENDLQKGDLSEGYDASREKKSSFSLTVTSAQKNEMAVFLCASSIGRSSYEQYFGPGTRLTVL.

In this sample, this clone turned up a few times. Gene names denote mouse genes. The CDR3 extends 4 residues past the end of the read, so its final part is completed from the germline J gene. The chain has TRBV13-3 and TRBJ2-5, with 9 bases that match TRBD2. Germline CDR1 is NNHDY and CDR2 is SYVADS. This CDR3 is built from 16 residues. The DNA read from the CDR3 is TGTGCCAGCAGTGATGATTGGGGGGGCGAGTTGGAC. Translated: CASSDDWGGELD. The whole CDR3 protein is CASSDDWGGELDTQYF. Combining the CDR3 with reference TRBV13-3 and TRBJ2-5 gives the whole variable domain EAAVTQSPRSKVAVTGGKVTLSCHQTNNHDYMYWYRQDTGHGLRLIHYSYVADSTEKGDIPDGYKASRPSQENFSLILELASLSQTAVYFCASSDDWGGELDTQYFGPGTRLLVL.

On this clone: Gene names are mouse gene names. The read ends 4 residues early relative to the CDR3; the germline J gene fills the gap. The chain couples TRBV13-1 to TRBJ2-7; a possible D gene is TRBD2 (6 bases). The germline CDR1 and CDR2 sequences are NSHNY and SYGAGN. V was trimmed by 0 bases and J by 3 bases, leaving 10 bases between them. The CDR3 contains 14 residues. CDR3 in amino acids: CASSDELGIYEQYF. CDR3 bases read: TGTGCCAGCAGTGATGAGCTGGGGATCTAT.

This clone showed up just a few times. Gene names and germline match the mouse. Read coverage stops 4 residues before the CDR3 terminus; the germline J gene supplies the remainder. The chain combines TRBV19 with TRBJ2-2; 8 nucleotides align to TRBD1. The trim removed 4 bases at V and 0 bases at J, leaving 5 bases unmatched. The CDR3 extends over 16 amino acids. Germline CDR1 is FNHDT and CDR2 is SITEND (reference sequence). The part of the CDR3 DNA that was read is TGTGCCAGCAGTGACGGGACAGGTCCAAACACCGGG. Translation: CASSDGTGPNTG. The full CDR3 sequence reads CASSDGTGPNTGQLYF. Complete variable domain (other parts from reference TRBV19 and TRBJ2-2): GGIITQTPKFLIGQEGQKLTLKCQQNFNHDTMYWYRQDSGKGLRLIYYSITENDLQKGDLSEGYDASREKKSSFSLTVTSAQKNEMAVFLCASSDGTGPNTGQLYFGEGSKLTVL.

In regard to this clone: The database protein in TCRdb disagrees with the DNA translation at residue 11; the sequence shown here was translated from the DNA. Here the gene names and germline are mouse. With the read ending 3 residues before the CDR3 end, the germline J gene is used to fill in that end. The chain has TRBV16 and TRBJ1-6; TRBD1 matches 7 bases. TRBJ1-6 falls under the ORF class, with uncertain function. V was clipped by 6 bases and J by 6 bases; unmatched bases: 5. The CDR3 is made up of 14 amino acids. Germline lookup yields CDR1 SGHSA and CDR2 FRNQAP. CDR3: CASSPTGSNSPLYF. The CDR3 bases that were read are TGTGCAAGCAGTCCGACAGGGAGTAATTCGCCC.

Concerning this clone: Any gene name here is a mouse gene name. The CDR3 is cut off 4 residues early in the read; its end comes from the germline J gene. The chain couples TRBV13-3 to TRBJ1-2; 8 bases map to TRBD1. The CDR3 spans 14 residues. J lost 2 bases, V lost 5 bases, and 5 bases had no gene match. Germline V lookup: CDR1 NNHDY, CDR2 SYVADS. CDR3 sequence reads: CASSVQGANSDYTF. The CDR3 DNA, read in part, is TGTGCCAGCAGCGTGCAGGGGGCCAACTCC.

This clone came up a few times. The gene names here belong to mouse. Read data end 4 residues before the CDR3 end; the end is taken from the germline J gene. V and J are TRBV5 and TRBJ2-1; 12 bases are shared with TRBD2. The CDR3 is 16 residues long. Unmatched junction bases numbered 4, after V lost 4 bases and J lost 3 bases. From germline, CDR1 is LGHNA and CDR2 YNLKQL (reference sequence). The part of the CDR3 DNA that was read is TGTGCCAGCAGCCCAACGGGACTGGGGGGCTATGCT. This codes for CASSPTGLGGYA. The whole CDR3 protein is CASSPTGLGGYAEQFF.